This is a list of T cell receptor beta chains from one sample in a study of control samples from healthy donors and cancer patients. Sequencing was performed with immunoSEQ multiplex PCR; in TCRdb, only in-frame clones are kept and a portion is missing. The sample holds tens of thousands of clones, 95% to 97% seen once. The material sequenced was blood. All receptors come from a woman aged 25 to 39 in good health. Both conserved end residues are part of each CDR3. The order of the fields is clone size, CDR3 length, D gene, J gene, V gene, CDR3 protein, CDR3 DNA. A D gene is named only where the DNA matches it firmly. The size of a clone is reported for some rows only, either as once, few or many, or as a class for expanded clones.

clone size: NA
CDR3 length: 15
D gene: NA
J gene: TRBJ2-3
V gene: TRBV5-1
CDR3 protein: CASSFGGGSTDTQYF
CDR3 DNA: TGCGCCAGCAGCTTTGGGGGCGGGAGCACAGATACGCAGTATTTT

clone size: NA
CDR3 length: 13
D gene: TRBD1
J gene: TRBJ2-7
V gene: TRBV11-3
CDR3 protein: CASSQTGAGEQYF
CDR3 DNA: TGTGCCAGCAGCCAGACAGGGGCGGGCGAGCAGTACTTC

clone size: NA
CDR3 length: 15
D gene: NA
J gene: TRBJ2-2
V gene: TRBV7-2
CDR3 protein: CASSLLGQNTGELFF
CDR3 DNA: TGTGCCAGCAGCTTATTGGGACAGAACACCGGGGAGCTGTTTTTT

clone size: NA
CDR3 length: 14
D gene: NA
J gene: TRBJ2-2
V gene: TRBV28
CDR3 protein: CASSPPRATGELFF
CDR3 DNA: TGTGCCAGCAGTCCACCCAGGGCCACCGGGGAGCTGTTTTTT

clone size: once
CDR3 length: 19
D gene: TRBD1
J gene: TRBJ1-4
V gene: TRBV7-9
CDR3 protein: CASSRSGRDRGATNEKLFF
CDR3 DNA: TGTGCCAGCAGCCGATCCGGCCGGGACAGAGGCGCAACTAATGAAAAACTGTTTTTT

clone size: once
CDR3 length: 13
D gene: TRBD2
J gene: TRBJ2-1
V gene: TRBV29-1
CDR3 protein: CSGTSGRGDEQFF
CDR3 DNA: TGCAGCGGTACTAGCGGGAGAGGGGATGAGCAGTTCTTC

clone size: NA
CDR3 length: 13
D gene: NA
J gene: TRBJ1-4
V gene: TRBV12-3/TRBV12-4
CDR3 protein: CASRRGRGEKLFF
CDR3 DNA: TGTGCCAGCAGACGAGGCAGGGGTGAAAAACTGTTTTTT

clone size: NA
CDR3 length: 14
D gene: NA
J gene: TRBJ1-1
V gene: TRBV5-1
CDR3 protein: CASSLGWEDTEAFF
CDR3 DNA: TGCGCCAGCAGCTTGGGGTGGGAGGACACTGAAGCTTTCTTT

clone size: NA
CDR3 length: 16
D gene: TRBD1
J gene: TRBJ1-3
V gene: TRBV19
CDR3 protein: CASSLTGGRSGNTIYF
CDR3 DNA: TGTGCCAGTAGTCTGACAGGGGGTCGCTCTGGAAACACCATATATTTT

clone size: NA
CDR3 length: 13
D gene: NA
J gene: TRBJ1-5
V gene: TRBV7-8
CDR3 protein: CASSQIRSQPQHF
CDR3 DNA: TGTGCCAGCAGCCAGATTCGGAGCCAGCCCCAGCATTTT

clone size: NA
CDR3 length: 16
D gene: NA
J gene: TRBJ1-4
V gene: TRBV27
CDR3 protein: CASSLMGGRTNEKLFF
CDR3 DNA: TGTGCCAGCAGTTTAATGGGGGGTAGGACTAATGAAAAACTGTTTTTT

clone size: once
CDR3 length: 14
D gene: NA
J gene: TRBJ2-5
V gene: TRBV14
CDR3 protein: CASSIDSLQETQYF
CDR3 DNA: TGTGCCAGCAGCATAGACAGCCTACAAGAGACCCAGTACTTC

clone size: NA
CDR3 length: 13
D gene: NA
J gene: TRBJ2-1
V gene: TRBV5-5
CDR3 protein: CASSLSPKDEQFF
CDR3 DNA: TGTGCCAGCAGCTTGTCCCCAAAGGATGAGCAGTTCTTC

clone size: NA
CDR3 length: 16
D gene: TRBD1
J gene: TRBJ1-6
V gene: TRBV18
CDR3 protein: CASSPQPTGRRSPLHF
CDR3 DNA: TGTGCCAGCTCACCACAGCCGACAGGGCGGCGATCACCCCTCCACTTT

clone size: NA
CDR3 length: 16
D gene: NA
J gene: TRBJ2-2
V gene: TRBV19
CDR3 protein: CASSIWLSGVTGELFF
CDR3 DNA: TGTGCCAGTAGTATTTGGTTATCGGGAGTGACCGGGGAGCTGTTTTTT

clone size: NA
CDR3 length: 14
D gene: TRBD1
J gene: TRBJ2-3
V gene: TRBV6-6
CDR3 protein: CAIKGQVSTDTQYF
CDR3 DNA: TGTGCCATCAAGGGACAGGTGAGCACAGATACGCAGTATTTT

clone size: NA
CDR3 length: 14
D gene: TRBD1
J gene: TRBJ1-1
V gene: TRBV10-1
CDR3 protein: CASSESRAGGEAFF
CDR3 DNA: TGCGCCAGCAGTGAGTCGAGGGCAGGGGGTGAAGCTTTCTTT

clone size: NA
CDR3 length: 13
D gene: NA
J gene: TRBJ1-1
V gene: TRBV6-1
CDR3 protein: CASSERQNTEAFF
CDR3 DNA: TGTGCCAGCAGTGAGCGGCAGAACACTGAAGCTTTCTTT

clone size: NA
CDR3 length: 15
D gene: TRBD2
J gene: TRBJ2-7
V gene: TRBV9
CDR3 protein: CASSLTGGSGAEQYF
CDR3 DNA: TGTGCCAGCAGCCTTACGGGTGGTAGCGGGGCCGAGCAGTACTTC

clone size: NA
CDR3 length: 12
D gene: NA
J gene: TRBJ1-2
V gene: TRBV12-3/TRBV12-4
CDR3 protein: CASSSTGYGYTF
CDR3 DNA: TGTGCCAGCAGTTCAACTGGGTATGGCTACACCTTC

clone size: NA
CDR3 length: 16
D gene: NA
J gene: TRBJ2-3
V gene: TRBV6-4
CDR3 protein: CASSAGTQDGADTQYF
CDR3 DNA: TGTGCCAGCAGCGCAGGAACTCAGGACGGGGCAGATACGCAGTATTTT

clone size: NA
CDR3 length: 14
D gene: TRBD1
J gene: TRBJ1-1
V gene: TRBV15
CDR3 protein: CATSSQGVGTEAFF
CDR3 DNA: TGTGCCACCAGCAGTCAGGGGGTAGGTACTGAAGCTTTCTTT

clone size: NA
CDR3 length: 14
D gene: NA
J gene: TRBJ1-5
V gene: TRBV28
CDR3 protein: CASSIGQSNQPQHF
CDR3 DNA: TGTGCCAGCAGCATAGGACAGAGCAATCAGCCCCAGCATTTT

clone size: NA
CDR3 length: 13
D gene: NA
J gene: TRBJ1-2
V gene: TRBV6-5
CDR3 protein: CASSSPLGLGYTF
CDR3 DNA: TGTGCCAGCAGTTCCCCCCTTGGGCTCGGCTACACCTTC

clone size: NA
CDR3 length: 13
D gene: NA
J gene: TRBJ2-7
V gene: TRBV12-3/TRBV12-4
CDR3 protein: CASSPGGVSEQYF
CDR3 DNA: TGTGCCAGCAGTCCAGGGGGGGTCTCCGAGCAGTACTTC

clone size: NA
CDR3 length: 14
D gene: NA
J gene: TRBJ2-3
V gene: TRBV24-1
CDR3 protein: CATQAAQSTDTQYF
CDR3 DNA: TGTGCCACCCAGGCGGCCCAAAGTACAGATACGCAGTATTTT

clone size: NA
CDR3 length: 13
D gene: NA
J gene: TRBJ2-5
V gene: TRBV28
CDR3 protein: CASSSGAPKTQYF
CDR3 DNA: TGTGCCAGCAGTTCAGGGGCCCCGAAGACCCAGTACTTC

clone size: once
CDR3 length: 15
D gene: TRBD2
J gene: TRBJ2-7
V gene: TRBV3-1/TRBV3-2
CDR3 protein: CASSQVAGGLDEQYF
CDR3 DNA: TGTGCCAGCAGCCAAGTAGCGGGAGGGCTTGACGAGCAGTACTTC

clone size: NA
CDR3 length: 13
D gene: NA
J gene: TRBJ1-5
V gene: TRBV6-5
CDR3 protein: CASSWGVNQPQHF
CDR3 DNA: TGTGCCAGCAGCTGGGGGGTAAATCAGCCCCAGCATTTT

clone size: NA
CDR3 length: 13
D gene: NA
J gene: TRBJ2-5
V gene: TRBV7-9
CDR3 protein: CASSSTLQETQYF
CDR3 DNA: TGTGCCAGCAGCTCGACATTACAAGAGACCCAGTACTTC

clone size: NA
CDR3 length: 13
D gene: NA
J gene: TRBJ1-1
V gene: TRBV14
CDR3 protein: CASSRGSGTEAFF
CDR3 DNA: TGTGCCAGCAGCCGCGGGTCGGGCACTGAAGCTTTCTTT

clone size: NA
CDR3 length: 15
D gene: NA
J gene: TRBJ1-2
V gene: TRBV9
CDR3 protein: CASSVGPAVDYGYTF
CDR3 DNA: TGTGCCAGCAGCGTAGGCCCGGCAGTGGACTATGGCTACACCTTC

clone size: NA
CDR3 length: 14
D gene: TRBD2
J gene: TRBJ2-1
V gene: TRBV27
CDR3 protein: CASSSGDTYNEQFF
CDR3 DNA: TGTGCCAGCAGTAGCGGGGATACCTACAATGAGCAGTTCTTC

clone size: NA
CDR3 length: 15
D gene: TRBD2
J gene: TRBJ2-7
V gene: TRBV19
CDR3 protein: CASTQTSGSFYEQYF
CDR3 DNA: TGTGCCAGTACCCAAACTAGCGGGAGCTTCTACGAGCAGTACTTC

clone size: NA
CDR3 length: 13
D gene: NA
J gene: TRBJ1-1
V gene: TRBV9
CDR3 protein: CASSEGGNTEAFF
CDR3 DNA: TGTGCCAGCAGCGAGGGGGGGAACACTGAAGCTTTCTTT

clone size: NA
CDR3 length: 13
D gene: NA
J gene: TRBJ2-7
V gene: TRBV2
CDR3 protein: CASSDSPLYEQYF
CDR3 DNA: TGTGCCAGCAGTGACTCCCCTCTCTACGAGCAGTACTTC

clone size: once
CDR3 length: 14
D gene: NA
J gene: TRBJ1-1
V gene: TRBV12-5
CDR3 protein: CASGVGRGNTEAFF
CDR3 DNA: TGTGCTAGTGGTGTGGGACGGGGGAACACTGAAGCTTTCTTT

clone size: NA
CDR3 length: 16
D gene: TRBD1
J gene: TRBJ1-6
V gene: TRBV28
CDR3 protein: CASSPSPGTGDSPLHF
CDR3 DNA: TGTGCCAGCAGTCCCAGTCCCGGGACAGGGGATTCACCCCTCCACTTT

clone size: NA
CDR3 length: 16
D gene: TRBD1
J gene: TRBJ1-2
V gene: TRBV28
CDR3 protein: CASSFSDTGGAGGYTF
CDR3 DNA: TGTGCCAGCAGTTTTTCCGACACAGGGGGCGCCGGTGGCTACACCTTC

clone size: NA
CDR3 length: 12
D gene: NA
J gene: TRBJ1-6
V gene: TRBV4-1
CDR3 protein: CASSHAGAPLHF
CDR3 DNA: TGCGCCAGCAGCCACGCAGGGGCCCCCCTCCACTTT

clone size: NA
CDR3 length: 16
D gene: TRBD2
J gene: TRBJ2-3
V gene: TRBV10-3
CDR3 protein: CAIRVGTSGSTDTQYF
CDR3 DNA: TGTGCCATCAGAGTAGGGACTAGCGGGAGCACAGATACGCAGTATTTT

clone size: once
CDR3 length: 18
D gene: TRBD2
J gene: TRBJ2-7
V gene: TRBV5-6
CDR3 protein: CASSFGLAGGPDSYEQYF
CDR3 DNA: TGTGCCAGCAGCTTCGGGCTAGCGGGAGGACCCGACTCCTACGAGCAGTACTTC

clone size: NA
CDR3 length: 17
D gene: TRBD2
J gene: TRBJ2-3
V gene: TRBV5-4
CDR3 protein: CASSPQGLAGAGDTQYF
CDR3 DNA: TGTGCCAGCAGCCCCCAGGGACTAGCGGGAGCAGGAGATACGCAGTATTTT

clone size: NA
CDR3 length: 15
D gene: NA
J gene: TRBJ1-3
V gene: TRBV5-5
CDR3 protein: CASSLDRAYGNTIYF
CDR3 DNA: TGTGCCAGCAGCTTGGACAGGGCCTATGGAAACACCATATATTTT

clone size: few
CDR3 length: 11
D gene: NA
J gene: TRBJ2-1
V gene: TRBV11-2
CDR3 protein: CASSLANEQFF
CDR3 DNA: TGTGCCAGCAGCTTAGCGAATGAGCAGTTCTTC

clone size: NA
CDR3 length: 15
D gene: NA
J gene: TRBJ2-1
V gene: TRBV7-2
CDR3 protein: CASSLVGVGDNEQFF
CDR3 DNA: TGTGCCAGCAGCTTAGTAGGGGTGGGCGACAATGAGCAGTTCTTC

clone size: NA
CDR3 length: 15
D gene: NA
J gene: TRBJ2-1
V gene: TRBV4-1
CDR3 protein: CASSQDGTTYNEQFF
CDR3 DNA: TGCGCCAGCAGCCAAGATGGAACTACCTACAATGAGCAGTTCTTC

clone size: NA
CDR3 length: 13
D gene: NA
J gene: TRBJ2-7
V gene: TRBV20-1
CDR3 protein: CSASQVLAYEQYF
CDR3 DNA: TGCAGTGCTAGTCAGGTTTTGGCCTACGAGCAGTACTTC